These 10 T cell receptor beta chains share one sample of origin, sequenced in a study of graft-versus-host responses after intestinal transplantation. Some clones are missing from TCRdb's copy, which holds only in-frame ones; the method was immunoSEQ multiplex PCR. The table lists about 15,000 clones, approximately 89% of them singletons. Sample: bone marrow, taken around 120 days after intestinal transplantation. These receptors were obtained from a human patient who received an intestinal transplant, so some T cells may come from the graft donor.

The gene calls are TRBV9 and TRBJ1-6, with D perhaps TRBD1 (5 bases). V gave up 3 bases and J gave up 9 bases, with 13 bases separating them. The germline V gene has CDR1 SGDLS and CDR2 YYNGEE. This CDR3 is 14 amino acids long. In nucleotides, the CDR3 is TGTGCCAGCAGCGCCGGGACCCCAACTTCACCCCTCCACTTT. The encoded protein is CASSAGTPTSPLHF.

The chain combines TRBV9 with TRBJ2-7, with 7 positions matching TRBD2. The CDR3 is 17 amino acids. CDR1 is SGDLS and CDR2 is YYNGEE in the germline V gene. V was clipped by 0 bases and J by 0 bases; unmatched bases: 9. The DNA for the CDR3 is TGTGCCAGCAGCGTAGGAGAGGGTCTAGCGGACTCCTACGAGCAGTACTTC. Amino acids: CASSVGEGLADSYEQYF.

CDR3 bases: TGTGCCAAAACAGGGCTGAATCAGCCCCAGCATTTT. Translation: CAKTGLNQPQHF. The V and J genes are TRBV27 and TRBJ1-5; maybe TRBD1 (6 bases). The length of the CDR3 is 12 residues. Per the germline V gene, CDR1 is MNHEY and CDR2 is SMNVEV (reference sequence). The V and J ends lost 10 bases and 4 bases respectively, with 11 bases between them.

The gene calls are TRBV19 and TRBJ2-5, with a tentative D call TRBD1 (5 bases). Germline V gives CDR1 LNHDA, CDR2 SQIVND (reference sequence). The CDR3 is 15 amino acids. Deletions cut 1 base from V and 3 bases from J, with 12 bases between. The CDR3 sequence: CASSIARGREETQYF. The CDR3 DNA sequence: TGTGCCAGTAGTATAGCTAGGGGCAGGGAAGAGACCCAGTACTTC.

J is TRBJ1-1 and V is TRBV28; a possible D gene is TRBD1 (5 bases). The CDR3 totals 13 residues. The germline gives CDR1 MDHEN, CDR2 SYDVKM. V lost 10 bases to trimming and J lost 1 base, with 13 bases between them. In nucleotides, the CDR3 is TGTGCCACCAAGGAGGGGTCGAACACTGAAGCTTTCTTT. It yields the protein CATKEGSNTEAFF.

CDR3 amino acids: CASSLGQPQHF. The CDR3 DNA reads TGTGCCAGCAGTTTGGGTCAGCCCCAGCATTTT. J is TRBJ1-5 and V is TRBV28; no definite D call. From germline, CDR1 is MDHEN and CDR2 SYDVKM. Trimming stripped 3 bases from V and 6 bases from J, with 3 bases between. The CDR3 is 11 amino acids.

V is TRBV6-5 and J is TRBJ2-1; TRBD1 matches 9 bases. Germline V gene lookup returns CDR1 MNHEY and CDR2 SVGAGI. With V trimmed by 0 bases and J by 8 bases, 5 bases remained unmatched. There are 15 residues in the CDR3. CDR3 loop: CASSYSIGTGHEQFF. DNA of the CDR3: TGTGCCAGCAGTTACTCGATTGGGACAGGGCATGAGCAGTTCTTC.

J is TRBJ2-1 and V is TRBV2; 14 bases line up with TRBD2. CDR1 and CDR2 (germline): SNHLY, FYNNEI. V was clipped by 5 bases and J by 10 bases; unmatched bases: 10. The CDR3 consists of 16 residues. CDR3 coding DNA: TGTGCCAGCAGTCTTGGACTAGCGGGAGGCCCAGGGGAGCAGTTCTTC. Translating gives CASSLGLAGGPGEQFF.

This chain connects TRBV6-5 to TRBJ1-2; D is undetermined. The CDR3 is 13 amino acids. The germline CDR1 and CDR2 sequences are MNHEY and SVGAGI. The V end was cut by 5 bases, the J end by 4 bases, with 11 bases between. The CDR3 here is CASSEQGIYGYTF. As DNA, the CDR3 is TGTGCCAGCAGTGAACAAGGCATCTATGGCTACACCTTC.

The genes are TRBV7-3 and TRBJ2-2, with TRBD2 matching over 13 bases. The V and J ends lost 4 bases and 4 bases, in that order; junction bases with no gene match: 0. This CDR3 comprises 15 residues. Germline V gene sequence: CDR1 SGHTA, CDR2 FQGTGA. CDR3 sequence reads: CASSWTSGSTGELFF. CDR3 in DNA: TGTGCCAGCAGCTGGACTAGCGGGAGCACCGGGGAGCTGTTTTTT.